This TCR beta chain comes out of a study of Ad26.COV2.S vaccination and SARS-CoV-2 variants. Trimming cost V 3 bases and J 0 bases; bases outside gene matches: 9. The CDR3 runs to 18 residues. Per germline, CDR1 SGHRS and CDR2 YFSETQ. Treatment in this sample: around 19 received Ad26.COV2.S at low or high dose, single or two shots; a few received placebo; per-sample allocation not given. Sampling took place 63 days after the first vaccine or placebo injection. Immunization relied on an Ad26 vector, which expressed Wuhan-strain SARS-CoV-2 spike. Sequencing used immunoSEQ multiplex PCR; TCRdb keeps in-frame clones, though not all of them. The data contain 250,000 to 300,000 clones, about 87% of them singletons.

This receptor was identified in a person between 18 and 60 years old who received the Ad26.COV2.S COVID-19 vaccine or a placebo. This specimen consisted of peripheral blood, obtained in a trial of Ad26.COV2.S vaccine versus placebo. The gene calls are TRBV5-1 and TRBJ2-3, with 11 bases that match TRBD2. The DNA of the CDR3 is TGCGCCAGCAGCTGGGGATTGACTAGCGGGAAAAGCACAGATACGCAGTATTTT. This encodes CASSWGLTSGKSTDTQYF.